The present T cell receptor (beta chain) was sequenced within a study of a mutant IDH1 vaccine in newly diagnosed glioma. The wider study: Either 4-6 weeks after radiotherapy alone or alongside temozolomide, vaccination was begun. The earlier regimen, radiotherapy, temozolomide, or both, was most often both.

Germline CDR1 is SGDLS and CDR2 is YYNGEE. Germline trimming cut 4 bases from V and 1 base from J; bases unmatched to any gene: 12. CDR3 length equals 17 residues. The time point denotes: week 23, last vaccination. Mutant IDH1 20-mer peptide, at 300 ug, made up each vaccine dose, with topical imiquimod. Each astrocytoma in the donors was new, WHO grade 3 or 4, IDH1-mutant and ATRX-lost. TCRdb's table, derived via immunoSEQ multiplex PCR, lists solely in-frame clones and lacks some. Of approximately 60,000 clones listed, about 85% were seen once; the top ten hold less than 5%. General study findings and limits: In about 94% of patients, immune responses induced by the vaccine occurred.

Worth noting for this clone: Its specificity is not known.

The TCR sequence derives from a man aged 30 to 39 with glioma. Sequences were derived from PBMCs, sampled from a glioma patient whose treatment included an IDH1 peptide vaccine. This rearrangement joins TRBV9 to TRBJ2-7, with 9 bases fitting TRBD1. The CDR3 region has the DNA TGTGCCAGCAGCCCACAACAGGGGGCGGGTTCTTCCTACGAGCAGTACTTC. Translated, it gives CASSPQQGAGSSYEQYF.